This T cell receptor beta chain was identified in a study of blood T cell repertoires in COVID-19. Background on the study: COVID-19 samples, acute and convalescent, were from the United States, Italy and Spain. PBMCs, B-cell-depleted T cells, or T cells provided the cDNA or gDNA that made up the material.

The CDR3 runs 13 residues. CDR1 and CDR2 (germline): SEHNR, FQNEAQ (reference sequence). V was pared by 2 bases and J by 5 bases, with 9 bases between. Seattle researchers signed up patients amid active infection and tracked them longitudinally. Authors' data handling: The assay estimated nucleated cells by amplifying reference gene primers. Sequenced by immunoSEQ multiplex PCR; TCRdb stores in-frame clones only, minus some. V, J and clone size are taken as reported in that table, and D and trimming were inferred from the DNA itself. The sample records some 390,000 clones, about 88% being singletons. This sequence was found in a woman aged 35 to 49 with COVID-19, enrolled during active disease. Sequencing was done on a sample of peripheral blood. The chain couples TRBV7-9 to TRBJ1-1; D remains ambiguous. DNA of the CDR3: TGTGCCAGCAGCTTAAACAGTCTTACTGAAGCTTTCTTT. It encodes CASSLNSLTEAFF.